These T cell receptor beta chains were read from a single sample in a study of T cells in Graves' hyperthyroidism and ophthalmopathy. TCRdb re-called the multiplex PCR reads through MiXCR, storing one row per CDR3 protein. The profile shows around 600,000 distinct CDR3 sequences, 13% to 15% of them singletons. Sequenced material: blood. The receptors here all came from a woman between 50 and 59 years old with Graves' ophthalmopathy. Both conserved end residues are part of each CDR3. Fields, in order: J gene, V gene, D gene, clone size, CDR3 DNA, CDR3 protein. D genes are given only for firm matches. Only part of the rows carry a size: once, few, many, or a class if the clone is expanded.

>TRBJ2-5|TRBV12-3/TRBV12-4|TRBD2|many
TGTGCCAGCAAGACTAGCGGGAGCTCTGAGACCCAGTACTTC
CASKTSGSSETQYF
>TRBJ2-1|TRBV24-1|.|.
TGTGCCACCCTGGGGCTAAACAATGAGCAGTTCTTC
CATLGLNNEQFF
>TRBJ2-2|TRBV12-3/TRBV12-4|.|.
TGTGCCAGCAGTTTGTTCCTCAATACCGGGGAGCTGTTTTTT
CASSLFLNTGELFF
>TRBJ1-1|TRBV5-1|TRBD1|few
TGCGCCAGCAGCTTCGGACAGGGAGGATCGCGAGGCATGAACACTGAAGCTTTCTTT
CASSFGQGGSRGMNTEAFF
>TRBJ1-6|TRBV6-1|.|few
TGTGCCAGCAGTGAAATGGGGGTTGTTTCACCCCTCCACTTT
CASSEMGVVSPLHF
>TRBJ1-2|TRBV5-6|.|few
TGTGCCAGCAGCATGGGTCGGTCACGCTATGGCTACACCTTC
CASSMGRSRYGYTF
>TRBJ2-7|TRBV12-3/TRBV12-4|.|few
TGTGCCAGCAGTTTCTTGCAATCCTACGAGCAGTACTTC
CASSFLQSYEQYF
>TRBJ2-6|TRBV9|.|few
TGTGCCAGTCTGTCTCCCGGGGCCAACGTCCTGACTTTC
CASLSPGANVLTF
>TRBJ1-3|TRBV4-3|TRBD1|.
TGCGCCAGCAGCCGTACCACAGGGGCCGGCGGAAACACCATATATTTT
CASSRTTGAGGNTIYF
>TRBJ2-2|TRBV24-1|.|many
TGTGCCACCAGTGATTTGCGAAGCCCCGGGGAGCTGTTTTTT
CATSDLRSPGELFF
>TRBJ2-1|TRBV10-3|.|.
TGTGCCATCAGTGACCGGGACCCTCCCCATGAGCAGTTCTTC
CAISDRDPPHEQFF
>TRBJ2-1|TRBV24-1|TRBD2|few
TGTGCCACCTCCGGTGGTAGCGGGAGCCCATACAATGAGCAGTTCTTC
CATSGGSGSPYNEQFF
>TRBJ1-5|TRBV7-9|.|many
TGTGCCACCGGGTGGGGAGTGGAACAGCCCCAGCATTTT
CATGWGVEQPQHF
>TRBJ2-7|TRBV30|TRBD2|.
TGTGCCTGGATTCTAGCGGGAGGGCCTTTCTACGAGCAGTACTTC
CAWILAGGPFYEQYF
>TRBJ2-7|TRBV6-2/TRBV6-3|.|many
TGTGCCAGCAGTTCGCCGATACGGTACGACCACGAGCAGTACTTC
CASSSPIRYDHEQYF
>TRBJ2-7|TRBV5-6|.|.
TGTGCCAGCAGCTTATTTCAGGTCCTTGAGAACGAGCAGTACTTC
CASSLFQVLENEQYF
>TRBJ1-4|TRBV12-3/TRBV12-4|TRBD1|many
TGTGCCAGCAAGAAGGGACAGGGTGACGAAAAACTGTTTTTT
CASKKGQGDEKLFF
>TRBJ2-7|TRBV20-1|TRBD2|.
TGCAGTGCTAGCGGCGCGGGAGTAGCACACGAGCAGTACTTC
CSASGAGVAHEQYF
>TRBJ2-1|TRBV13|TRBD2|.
TGTGCCAGCAGCTCCCCTACCCCGGGACTAGCGGGAGAGGGTCGCTCCTACAATGAGCAGTTCTTC
CASSSPTPGLAGEGRSYNEQFF
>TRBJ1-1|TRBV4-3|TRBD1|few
TGCGCCAGCAGCCAAGACCGGGACAGAGGATCCACTGAAGCTTTCTTT
CASSQDRDRGSTEAFF
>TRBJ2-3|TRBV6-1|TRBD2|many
TGTGCCAGCACCACCAGGGCGGGAGCCCGCACAGATACGCAGTATTTT
CASTTRAGARTDTQYF
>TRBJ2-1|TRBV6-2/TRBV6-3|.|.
TGTGCCAGCAGTTACTCGAATCCACTGAACAATGAGCAGTTCTTC
CASSYSNPLNNEQFF
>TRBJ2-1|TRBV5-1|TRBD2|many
TGCGCCAGCAGCTTGATGCCTAGCGGGCCGTACAATGAGCAGTTCTTC
CASSLMPSGPYNEQFF
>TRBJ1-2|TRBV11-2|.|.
TGTGCCAGCAGCGCCAGCGGGGCCCCCCTGCATGGCTACACCTTC
CASSASGAPLHGYTF
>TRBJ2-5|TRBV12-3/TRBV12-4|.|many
TGTGCCAGCAGTTTATTCACAGCCCAAGAGACCCAGTACTTC
CASSLFTAQETQYF
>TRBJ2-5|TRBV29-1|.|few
TGCAGCGTTGAGTTACGGTTTGTGGAGACCCAGTACTTC
CSVELRFVETQYF
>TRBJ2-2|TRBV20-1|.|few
TGCAGTGCTAGAGACAACAGGAACACCGGGGAGCTGTTTTTT
CSARDNRNTGELFF
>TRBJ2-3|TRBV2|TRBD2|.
TGTGCCAGCAGTGATTTGGGACTAGCGGCCCGCACAGATACGCAGTATTTT
CASSDLGLAARTDTQYF
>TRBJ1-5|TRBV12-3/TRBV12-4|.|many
TGTGCCAGCAGTTTGGACAACACAAACAATCAGCCCCAGCATTTT
CASSLDNTNNQPQHF
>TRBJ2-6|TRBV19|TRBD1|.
TGTGCCAGTAGTCCAATGGGACAGGGGTACGGGGCCAACGTCCTGACTTTC
CASSPMGQGYGANVLTF
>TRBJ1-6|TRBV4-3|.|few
TGCGCCAGCAGCCAAGATCCCCCCCGCGAGGGAGATAATTCACCCCTCCACTTT
CASSQDPPREGDNSPLHF
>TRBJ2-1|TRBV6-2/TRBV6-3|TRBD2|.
TGTGCCAGCAGTTACAATCCACCTAGCGGAGAGTACAATGAGCAGTTCTTC
CASSYNPPSGEYNEQFF
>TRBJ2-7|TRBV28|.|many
TGTGCCAGCACCCTACAGTCTGGTAGCGGGCAGTACTTC
CASTLQSGSGQYF
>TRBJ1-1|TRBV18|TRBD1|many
TGTGCCAGCTCCTCGTCCGGACAGGGTAGCTGGAACACTGAAGCTTTCTTT
CASSSSGQGSWNTEAFF
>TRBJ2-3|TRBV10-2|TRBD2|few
TGCGCCAGCAGTGACCTAGCGGGAGAGTATTTT
CASSDLAGEYF
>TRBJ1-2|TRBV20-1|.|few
TGCAGTGCTAGTAAACGACGTCAGGGGCGTAAATTAGTGAGGGGCTACACCTTC
CSASKRRQGRKLVRGYTF
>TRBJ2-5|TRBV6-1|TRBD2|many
TGTGCCAGCACCGGTCTAGCGGGACCGATGGGGACCCAGTACTTC
CASTGLAGPMGTQYF
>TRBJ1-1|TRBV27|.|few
TGTGCCAGCAGTTTCCGCGGGGAGTGGACTGAAGCTTTCTTT
CASSFRGEWTEAFF
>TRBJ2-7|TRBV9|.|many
TGTGCCAGCAGCCCACGGAGCCACTCCTACGAGCAGTACTTC
CASSPRSHSYEQYF
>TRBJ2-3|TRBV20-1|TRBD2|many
TGCAGTGCCAGCGGGGCACACACAGATACGCAGTATTTT
CSASGAHTDTQYF